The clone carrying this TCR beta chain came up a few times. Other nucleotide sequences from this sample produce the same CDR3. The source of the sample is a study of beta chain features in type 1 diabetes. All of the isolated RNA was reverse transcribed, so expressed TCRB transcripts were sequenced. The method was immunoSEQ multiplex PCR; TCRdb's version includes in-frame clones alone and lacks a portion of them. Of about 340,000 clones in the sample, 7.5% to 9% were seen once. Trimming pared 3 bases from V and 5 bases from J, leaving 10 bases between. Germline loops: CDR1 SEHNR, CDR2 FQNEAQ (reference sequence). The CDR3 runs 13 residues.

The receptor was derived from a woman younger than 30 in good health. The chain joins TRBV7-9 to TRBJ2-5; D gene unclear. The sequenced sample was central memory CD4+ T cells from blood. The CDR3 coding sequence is TGTGCCAGCAGCTTGCCCCCCATGGAGACCCAGTACTTC. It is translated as CASSLPPMETQYF. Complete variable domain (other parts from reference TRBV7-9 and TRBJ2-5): DTGVSQNPRHKITKRGQNVTFRCDPISEHNRLYWYRQTLGQGPEFLTYFQNEAQLEKSRLLSDRFSAERPKGSFSTLEIQRTEQGDSAMYLCASSLPPMETQYFGPGTRLLVL.